This T cell receptor beta chain was obtained from a study of shared clonotypes between healthy human individuals. About the study: Three plates were used per donor for CD4 naive, three for CD4 memory, two for CD8 naive and one for CD8 memory.

Whole-study findings and limits: Non-shared clonotypes had lower generation probabilities than clonotypes shared by all four sorted-subset donors.

In the naive CD8 group, cells lacked CD45RO and were positively selected for CCR7, so terminally differentiated effector memory CD45RA+ cells were left out. The donor population consisted of healthy HIV-negative adults with no recent acute infections or vaccinations. A note on this clone: Its specificity is not known.

Repertoires were generated with immunoSEQ multiplex PCR, while TCRdb's copy carries only in-frame clones and drops some. The repertoire consists of about 2.1 million clones, with roughly 95% occurring once and the leading ten covering approximately 1.6%. The CDR3 has 15 amino acids. The germline V gene has CDR1 SEHNR and CDR2 FQNEAQ (reference sequence). V lost 0 bases and J lost 8; bases outside the gene matches: 6. Sequencing was performed on naive CD8+ T cells from PBMCs. The chain couples TRBV7-9 to TRBJ2-1, with 8 bases lining up with TRBD1. This receptor was taken from a young man in good health. Some clones in this sample may be carry-over from other donors' samples. The CDR3 loop reads CASSLAQGAVDEQFF. CDR3 sequence (DNA): TGTGCCAGCAGCTTAGCGCAGGGGGCGGTCGATGAGCAGTTCTTC.